The next 22 T cell receptor beta chains were all read from a single sample in a study of cytomegalovirus exposure and HLA in healthy donors. This PCR relied on a set of 60 Vbeta primers and 13 Jbeta primers. Assay used: immunoSEQ multiplex PCR; TCRdb lists only in-frame clones, some missing. There are fewer than 110,000 clones in the sample; roughly 80% occur only once, and roughly 3.9% lies in the top ten. Sequenced: PBMCs. The receptors shown here come from a man in his fifties in good health and CMV-seropositive.

This clone was seen only a few times. The rearrangement uses TRBV11-2 and TRBJ2-7; 8 bases map to TRBD1. CDR3 size: 15 residues. V gave up 0 bases and J gave up 3 bases; unmatched junction bases: 4. The germline gives CDR1 SGHAT, CDR2 FQNNGV. CDR3 protein: CASSLDQGAHYEQYF. The CDR3 DNA reads as TGTGCCAGCAGCTTAGATCAGGGGGCTCACTACGAGCAGTACTTC.

The V gene is TRBV10-3, the J gene TRBJ2-7; 9 bases map to TRBD2. Germline CDR1 ENHRY, CDR2 SYGVKD. CDR3 length equals 13 residues. V lost 5 bases and J lost 5; bases outside the gene matches: 4. CDR3 in DNA: TGTGCCATCAGTCGGACTAGCGCGGACGAGCAGTACTTC. Protein: CAISRTSADEQYF.

The V gene is TRBV9, the J gene TRBJ2-2, with no clear D. CDR3 length: 13 residues. With 6 bases removed from V and 2 bases from J, the gap between germline ends came to 8 bases. Germline V gene lookup returns CDR1 SGDLS and CDR2 YYNGEE. The CDR3 coding sequence is TGTGCCAGCACCGAGGCAAACACCGGGGAGCTGTTTTTT. It specifies CASTEANTGELFF.

The chain combines TRBV6-5 with TRBJ2-5; possibly TRBD1 for D (5 bases). Germline values: CDR1 MNHEY, CDR2 SVGAGI. With 6 bases removed from V and 7 bases from J, the gap between germline ends came to 18 bases. This CDR3 is built from 14 residues. The DNA of the CDR3 is TGTGCCAGCAGCTATGGGGCAATACAAAGGACCCAGTACTTC. Protein sequence: CASSYGAIQRTQYF.

The chain carries TRBV27 and TRBJ2-7, with D possibly matching TRBD1 (6 bases). V was cut by 2 bases and J by 1 base, with 12 bases left in between. Looked up from germline, CDR1 is MNHEY and CDR2 is SMNVEV (reference sequence). CDR3 size: 15 residues. CDR3 loop: CASSLMSGHSYEQYF. In DNA, the CDR3 is TGTGCCAGCAGTTTAATGTCGGGACATTCCTACGAGCAGTACTTC.

The V gene is TRBV29-1, the J gene TRBJ2-7; 7 bases line up with TRBD2. Germline V gene lookup returns CDR1 SQVTM and CDR2 ANQGSEA. This CDR3 spans 15 amino acids. J lost 3 bases, V lost 6 bases, and 14 bases had no gene match. CDR3 sequence (DNA): TGCAGCGTCCTCAGGGCTAGCGGCATTCTCTACGAGCAGTACTTC. It is translated as CSVLRASGILYEQYF.

This chain links TRBV5-1 with TRBJ2-3; the D is unclear. Between the trimmed V and J ends, which lost 0 bases and 1 base, there was a span of 3 bases. CDR3 size: 13 residues. Germline CDR1 reads SGHRS; CDR2 reads YFSETQ. The CDR3 coding sequence is TGCGCCAGCAGCTTGGAGCGCACAGATACGCAGTATTTT. This gives the protein CASSLERTDTQYF. Full variable domain (remainder filled in from reference TRBV5-1 and TRBJ2-3): KAGVTQTPRYLIKTRGQQVTLSCSPISGHRSVSWYQQTPGQGLQFLFEYFSETQRNKGNFPGRFSGRQFSNSRSEMNVSTLELGDSALYLCASSLERTDTQYFGPGTRLTVL.

V and J are TRBV28 and TRBJ2-7; TRBD1 might be the D (6 bases). Between the trimmed V and J ends, which lost 7 bases and 1 base, there was a span of 11 bases. The length of the CDR3 is 13 residues. Germline-derived CDR1 and CDR2 are MDHEN and SYDVKM. CDR3: CASTRDTSYEQYF. The CDR3 DNA reads as TGTGCCAGCACCCGGGACACGTCCTACGAGCAGTACTTC.

This clone has just a few counts. The CDR3 nucleotides read TGTGCCAGCAGCTCCCCAGGGTTATACGAGCAGTACTTC. Amino acid sequence: CASSSPGLYEQYF. This rearrangement joins TRBV5-5 to TRBJ2-7; the D gene is possibly TRBD1 (5 bases). V dropped 3 bases and J dropped 4 bases, with 11 bases sitting between them. Germline V gene lookup returns CDR1 SGHKS and CDR2 YYEKEE (reference sequence). CDR3 length: 13 residues.

This clone was observed a handful of times. The chain employs TRBV6-5 and TRBJ2-1; 9 nucleotides line up with TRBD2. Trimming cost V 0 bases and J 6 bases; bases outside gene matches: 0. The CDR3 runs 14 residues. CDR1 and CDR2 (germline): MNHEY, SVGAGI. CDR3 amino acids: CASSYSREGNEQFF. In nucleotides, the CDR3 is TGTGCCAGCAGTTACTCGCGGGAGGGCAATGAGCAGTTCTTC.

This chain joins TRBV30 and TRBJ1-1; weak D call: TRBD1 (5 bases). V dropped 2 bases and J dropped 5 bases, with 21 bases sitting between them. The CDR3 is 16 amino acids. CDR1 GTSNPN and CDR2 SVGIG come from the germline V gene (reference sequence). In DNA form, the CDR3 reads TGTGCCTGGAGTTTCGGGGGGGGTTTCCGTAAAACTGAAGCTTTCTTT. Translating gives CAWSFGGGFRKTEAFF.

CDR3 amino acids: CASSPGTAGGLFF. CDR3 bases: TGTGCCAGCAGCCCCGGGACAGCGGGGGGACTGTTTTTT. The chain links TRBV7-9 to TRBJ1-4; TRBD1 agrees at 7 bases. The V and J ends lost 5 bases and 13 bases, in that order; junction bases with no gene match: 10. Per germline, CDR1 SEHNR and CDR2 FQNEAQ (reference sequence). This CDR3 has 13 residues.

This rearrangement joins TRBV7-9 to TRBJ2-1, with TRBD2 matching 8 bases. CDR3 length: 16 residues. Germline V gives CDR1 SEHNR, CDR2 FQNEAQ (reference sequence). V lost 8 bases and J lost 0; bases outside the gene matches: 9. The CDR3 is CASVRGSGSSYNEQFF. The CDR3 DNA sequence: TGTGCCAGCGTTCGGGGAAGCGGGAGCTCCTACAATGAGCAGTTCTTC. The complete variable domain, with remaining parts taken from reference TRBV7-9 and TRBJ2-1, reads DTGVSQNPRHKITKRGQNVTFRCDPISEHNRLYWYRQTLGQGPEFLTYFQNEAQLEKSRLLSDRFSAERPKGSFSTLEIQRTEQGDSAMYLCASVRGSGSSYNEQFFGPGTRLTVL.

The chain uses TRBV5-6 and TRBJ2-5, with a possible D match to TRBD1 (5 bases). The V end lost 3 bases, the J end lost 5 bases, and 20 bases lay between the germline ends. CDR1 is SGHDT, CDR2 YYEEEE, per germline. There are 16 residues in the CDR3. The CDR3 DNA reads TGTGCCAGCAGCTCCATACTCAAGGGGAAAACGGAGACCCAGTACTTC. As protein: CASSSILKGKTETQYF.

J is TRBJ2-3 and V is TRBV7-9; D remains unclear. V was cut by 5 bases and J by 4 bases, with 10 bases left in between. This CDR3 comprises 13 residues. CDR1 and CDR2 (germline): SEHNR, FQNEAQ (reference sequence). CDR3 protein: CASSGYSSDTQYF. The CDR3 nucleotides are TGTGCCAGCAGCGGTTACAGCTCAGATACGCAGTATTTT. The full variable domain, completed using reference TRBV7-9 and TRBJ2-3, is DTGVSQNPRHKITKRGQNVTFRCDPISEHNRLYWYRQTLGQGPEFLTYFQNEAQLEKSRLLSDRFSAERPKGSFSTLEIQRTEQGDSAMYLCASSGYSSDTQYFGPGTRLTVL.

V and J are TRBV13 and TRBJ2-7, with D unclear. Germline loops: CDR1 PRHDT, CDR2 FYEKMQ (reference sequence). The CDR3 spans 14 residues. V lost 5 bases and J lost 0, with 11 bases in between. CDR3 protein: CASSPNDNSYEQYF. The CDR3 bases are TGTGCCAGCAGCCCCAACGACAACTCCTACGAGCAGTACTTC.

This chain uses TRBV27 with TRBJ2-1; possible D gene TRBD2, 6 bases. This CDR3 comprises 15 residues. The V gene's germline CDR1 is MNHEY and CDR2 SMNVEV (reference sequence). Trimming pared 3 bases from V and 2 bases from J, leaving 11 bases between. In nucleotides, the CDR3 is TGTGCCAGCAGTTTCCGGGGGACCCCCTACAATGAGCAGTTCTTC. As protein: CASSFRGTPYNEQFF.

The chain couples TRBV28 to TRBJ2-4, with TRBD1 identical over 9 bases. CDR1 and CDR2 (germline): MDHEN, SYDVKM. V was clipped by 3 bases and J by 4 bases; unmatched bases: 1. The CDR3 is 14 residues long. Here the CDR3 reads CASSFGTGKNIQYF. In DNA, the CDR3 is TGTGCCAGCAGTTTTGGGACAGGGAAAAACATTCAGTACTTC.

The chain has TRBV2 and TRBJ2-3, with 7 bases that match TRBD2. With V trimmed by 3 bases and J by 7 bases, 4 bases remained unmatched. Germline CDR1 is SNHLY and CDR2 is FYNNEI. This CDR3 is built from 13 residues. The DNA of the CDR3 is TGTGCCAGCAGTGACGCGGGGACTAATACGCAGTATTTT. Translation gives CASSDAGTNTQYF.

The rearrangement uses TRBV6-5 and TRBJ1-2, with 9 bases matching TRBD1. Trimming removed 2 bases from V and 4 bases from J; junction bases left unmatched: 5. The CDR3 is 15 amino acids. The germline V gene encodes CDR1 MNHEY and CDR2 SVGAGI. CDR3 region: CASSYPGQGGYGYTF. The CDR3 DNA follows: TGTGCCAGCAGTTACCCGGGACAGGGCGGCTATGGCTACACCTTC.

The genes are TRBV29-1 and TRBJ2-7, with 9 nucleotides matching TRBD1. Unmatched junction bases numbered 9, after V lost 7 bases and J lost 2 bases. The length of the CDR3 is 14 residues. Germline lookup yields CDR1 SQVTM and CDR2 ANQGSEA. The CDR3 is CSAAKRQGAYEQYF. The DNA of the CDR3 is TGCAGCGCCGCAAAGAGACAGGGGGCCTACGAGCAGTACTTC.

J is TRBJ2-5 and V is TRBV5-1, with 12 bases fitting TRBD2. From germline, CDR1 is SGHRS and CDR2 YFSETQ. The trim removed 0 bases at V and 1 base at J, leaving 1 base unmatched. The CDR3 length is 16 residues. CDR3 protein: CASSLGLAGAQETQYF. The CDR3 DNA is TGCGCCAGCAGCTTGGGACTAGCGGGAGCCCAAGAGACCCAGTACTTC.